Reported below is one T cell receptor (beta chain). What it binds is not known. These data come from a study of cytomegalovirus exposure and HLA in healthy donors. Study-wide points: Among TCR sequences, most were rare, though some public TCRs appeared in many donors. TCR beta chains numbering more than 150 were designated cytomegalovirus-associated. With high specificity and sensitivity, the classifier reportedly diagnosed cytomegalovirus status.

CDR1 and CDR2 from the germline V gene are SNHLY and FYNNEI. Trimming left V 2 bases short and J 4 bases short, with 3 bases between. The CDR3 is 13 amino acids. Assay used: immunoSEQ multiplex PCR; TCRdb lists only in-frame clones, some missing. The data hold 260,000 or so clones, with 90% observed a single time. Among the 110 or so subjects of the validation cohort, separate from the roughly 670-subject first cohort, were the donors. The chain couples TRBV2 to TRBJ2-6; D gene uncertain. The source material was PBMCs. This clonotype was sampled from a woman in her 30s in good health and CMV-seronegative. The CDR3 protein is CASSERGANVLTF. The CDR3 bases are TGTGCCAGCAGTGAAAGAGGGGCCAACGTCCTGACTTTC.